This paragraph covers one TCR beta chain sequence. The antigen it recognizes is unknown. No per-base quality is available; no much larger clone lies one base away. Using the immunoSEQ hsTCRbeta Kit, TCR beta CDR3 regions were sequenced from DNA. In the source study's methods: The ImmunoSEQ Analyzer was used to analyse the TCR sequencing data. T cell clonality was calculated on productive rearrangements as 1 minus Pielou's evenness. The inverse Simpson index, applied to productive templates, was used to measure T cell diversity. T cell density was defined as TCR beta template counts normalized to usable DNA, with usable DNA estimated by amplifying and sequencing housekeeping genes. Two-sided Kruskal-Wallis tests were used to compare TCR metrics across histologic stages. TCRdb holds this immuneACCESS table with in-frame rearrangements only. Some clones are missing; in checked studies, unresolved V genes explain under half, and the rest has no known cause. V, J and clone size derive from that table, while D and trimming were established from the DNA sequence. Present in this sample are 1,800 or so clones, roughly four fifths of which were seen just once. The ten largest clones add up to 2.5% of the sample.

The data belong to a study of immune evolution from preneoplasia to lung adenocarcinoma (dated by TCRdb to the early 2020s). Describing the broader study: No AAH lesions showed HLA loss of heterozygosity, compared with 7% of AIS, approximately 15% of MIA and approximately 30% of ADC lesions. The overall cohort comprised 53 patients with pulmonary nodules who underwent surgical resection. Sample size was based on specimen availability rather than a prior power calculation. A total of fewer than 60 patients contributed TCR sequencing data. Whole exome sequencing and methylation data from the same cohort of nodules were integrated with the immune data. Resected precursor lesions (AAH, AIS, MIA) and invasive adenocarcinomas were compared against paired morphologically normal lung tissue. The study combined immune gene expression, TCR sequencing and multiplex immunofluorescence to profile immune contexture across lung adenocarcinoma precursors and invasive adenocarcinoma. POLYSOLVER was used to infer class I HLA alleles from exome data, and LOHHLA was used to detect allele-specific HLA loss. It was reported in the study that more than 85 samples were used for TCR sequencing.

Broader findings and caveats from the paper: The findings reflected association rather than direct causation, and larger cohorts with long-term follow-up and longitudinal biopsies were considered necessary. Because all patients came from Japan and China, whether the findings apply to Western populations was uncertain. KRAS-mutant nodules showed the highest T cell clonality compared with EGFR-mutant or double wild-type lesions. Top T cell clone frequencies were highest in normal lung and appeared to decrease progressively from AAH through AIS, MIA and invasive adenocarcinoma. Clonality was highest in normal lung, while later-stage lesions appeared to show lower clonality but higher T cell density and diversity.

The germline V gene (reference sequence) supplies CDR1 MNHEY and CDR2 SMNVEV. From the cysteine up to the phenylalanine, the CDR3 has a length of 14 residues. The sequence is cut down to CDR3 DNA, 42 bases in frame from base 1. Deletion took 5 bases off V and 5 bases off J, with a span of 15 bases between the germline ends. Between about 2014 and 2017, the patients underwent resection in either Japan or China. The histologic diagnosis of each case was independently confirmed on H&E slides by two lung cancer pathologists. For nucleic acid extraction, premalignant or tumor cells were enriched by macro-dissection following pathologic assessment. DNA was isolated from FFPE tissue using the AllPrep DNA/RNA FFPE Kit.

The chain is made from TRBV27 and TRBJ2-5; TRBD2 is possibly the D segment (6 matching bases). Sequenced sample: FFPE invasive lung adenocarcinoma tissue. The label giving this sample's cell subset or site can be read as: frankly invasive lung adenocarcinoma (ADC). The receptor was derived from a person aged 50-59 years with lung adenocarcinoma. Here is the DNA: TGTGCCAGCAGTCGCACCGGGAGTGGGGAGACCCAGTACTTC. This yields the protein CASSRTGSGETQYF.